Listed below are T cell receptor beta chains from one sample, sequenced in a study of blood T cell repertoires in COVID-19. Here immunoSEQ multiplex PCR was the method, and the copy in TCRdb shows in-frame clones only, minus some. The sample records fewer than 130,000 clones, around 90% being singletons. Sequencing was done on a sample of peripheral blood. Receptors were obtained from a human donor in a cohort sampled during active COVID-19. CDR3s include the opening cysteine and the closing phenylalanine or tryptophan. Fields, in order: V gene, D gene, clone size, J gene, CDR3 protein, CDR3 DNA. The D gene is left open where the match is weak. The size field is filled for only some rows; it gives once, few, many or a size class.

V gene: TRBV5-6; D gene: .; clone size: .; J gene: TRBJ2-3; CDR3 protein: CASSLRASQYF; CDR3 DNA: TGTGCCAGCAGCTTACGAGCATCGCAGTATTTT
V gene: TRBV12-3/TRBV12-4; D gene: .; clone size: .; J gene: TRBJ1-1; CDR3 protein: CASSLGGRPEAFF; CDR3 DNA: TGTGCCAGCAGTTTAGGGGGGCGGCCTGAAGCTTTCTTT
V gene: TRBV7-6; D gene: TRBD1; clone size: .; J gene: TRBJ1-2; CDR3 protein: CASSLEDRGGLGYTF; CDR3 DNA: TGTGCCAGCAGCTTAGAAGACAGGGGGGGTCTAGGCTACACCTTC
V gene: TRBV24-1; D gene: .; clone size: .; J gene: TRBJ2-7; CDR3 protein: CATSGYDRDEQYF; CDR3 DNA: TGTGCCACCAGTGGTTATGACAGAGACGAGCAGTACTTC
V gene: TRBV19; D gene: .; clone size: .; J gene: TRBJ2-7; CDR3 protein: CASRRRETYGEQYF; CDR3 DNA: TGTGCCAGTAGAAGGAGGGAAACATACGGCGAGCAGTACTTC
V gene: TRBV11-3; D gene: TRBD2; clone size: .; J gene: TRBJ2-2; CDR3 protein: CASSPGTSSRTGELFF; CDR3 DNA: TGTGCCAGCAGCCCCGGGACTAGCTCTCGTACCGGGGAGCTGTTTTTT
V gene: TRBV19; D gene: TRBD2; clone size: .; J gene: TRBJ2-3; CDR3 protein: CASSNQGLAVRGDTQYF; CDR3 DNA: TGTGCCAGTAGTAACCAGGGACTAGCCGTGCGGGGAGATACGCAGTATTTT
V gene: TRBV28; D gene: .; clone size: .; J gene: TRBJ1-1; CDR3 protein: CASSLSVNTEAFF; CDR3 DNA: TGTGCCAGCAGTTTATCAGTTAACACTGAAGCTTTCTTT
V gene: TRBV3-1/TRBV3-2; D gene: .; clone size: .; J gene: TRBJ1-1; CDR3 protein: CASSQQGLAFF; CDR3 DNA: TGTGCCAGCAGCCAACAGGGGCTGGCTTTCTTT
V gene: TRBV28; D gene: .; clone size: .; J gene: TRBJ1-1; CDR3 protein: CASSLAAQGRTEAFF; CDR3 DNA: TGTGCCAGCAGTTTGGCGGCGCAGGGGCGAACTGAAGCTTTCTTT
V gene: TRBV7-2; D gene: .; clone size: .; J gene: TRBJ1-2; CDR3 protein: CASSRQSTSYGYTF; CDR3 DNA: TGTGCCAGCAGCCGTCAATCTACTAGTTATGGCTACACCTTC
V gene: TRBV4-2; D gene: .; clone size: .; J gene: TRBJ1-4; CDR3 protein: CASSQLQGGSEKLFF; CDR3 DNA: TGTGCCAGCAGCCAACTACAGGGTGGAAGTGAAAAACTGTTTTTT
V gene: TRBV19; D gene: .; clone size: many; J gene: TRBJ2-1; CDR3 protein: CASSIGRGYEQFF; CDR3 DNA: TGTGCCAGTAGTATCGGCAGGGGCTATGAGCAGTTCTTC
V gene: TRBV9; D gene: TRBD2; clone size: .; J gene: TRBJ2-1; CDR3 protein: CASSPWGGGVGNEQFF; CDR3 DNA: TGTGCCAGCAGCCCCTGGGGCGGGGGGGTCGGCAATGAGCAGTTCTTC
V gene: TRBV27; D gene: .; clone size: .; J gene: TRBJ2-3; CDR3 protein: CASSLIRRGPTDTQYF; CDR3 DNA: TGTGCCAGCAGTTTAATAAGGAGGGGTCCCACAGATACGCAGTATTTT
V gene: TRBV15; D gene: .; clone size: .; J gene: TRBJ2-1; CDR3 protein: CATSRVYSQGLSSYNEQFF; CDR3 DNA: TGTGCCACCAGCAGAGTATACAGCCAGGGACTGAGCTCCTACAATGAGCAGTTCTTC
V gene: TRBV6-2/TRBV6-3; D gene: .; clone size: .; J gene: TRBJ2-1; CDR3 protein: CASTPFRGRSYNEQFF; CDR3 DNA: TGTGCCAGCACCCCGTTCAGGGGCCGCTCCTACAATGAGCAGTTCTTC
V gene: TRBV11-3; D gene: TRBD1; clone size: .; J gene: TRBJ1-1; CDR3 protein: CASSKEPGQGITFF; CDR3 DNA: TGTGCCAGCAGCAAGGAGCCCGGACAGGGAATTACTTTCTTT
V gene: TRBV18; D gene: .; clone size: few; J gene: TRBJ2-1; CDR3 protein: CASSPGLNNEQFF; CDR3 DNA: TGTGCCAGCTCACCGGGACTGAACAATGAGCAGTTCTTC
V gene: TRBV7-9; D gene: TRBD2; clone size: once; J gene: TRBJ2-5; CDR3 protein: CASSLAASGKETQYF; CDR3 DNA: TGTGCCAGCAGCTTAGCAGCTAGCGGGAAAGAGACCCAGTACTTC
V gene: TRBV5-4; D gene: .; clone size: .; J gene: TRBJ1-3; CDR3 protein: CASGRDSLHSGNTIYF; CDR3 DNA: TGTGCCAGCGGAAGAGACAGCCTTCACTCTGGAAACACCATATATTTT
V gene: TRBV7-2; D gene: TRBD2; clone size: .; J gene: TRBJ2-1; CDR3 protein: CASSLSSLPSGKQFF; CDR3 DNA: TGTGCCAGCAGCTTAAGTAGCCTACCTAGCGGGAAGCAGTTCTTC
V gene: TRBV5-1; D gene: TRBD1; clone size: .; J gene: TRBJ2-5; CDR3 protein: CASSDGQGYETQYF; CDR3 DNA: TGCGCCAGCAGCGATGGACAGGGTTACGAGACCCAGTACTTC
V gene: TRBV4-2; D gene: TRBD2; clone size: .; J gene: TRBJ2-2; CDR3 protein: CASSQGTSYTGELFF; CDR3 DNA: TGTGCCAGCAGCCAAGGGACTAGCTACACCGGGGAGCTGTTTTTT
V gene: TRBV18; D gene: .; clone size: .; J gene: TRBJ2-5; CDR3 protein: CASSSQSETQYF; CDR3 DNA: TGTGCCAGCTCTTCCCAGTCGGAGACCCAGTACTTC
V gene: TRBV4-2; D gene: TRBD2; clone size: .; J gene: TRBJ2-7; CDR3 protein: CASSQEPGLTYEQYF; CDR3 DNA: TGTGCCAGCAGCCAAGAACCGGGACTAACCTACGAGCAGTACTTC
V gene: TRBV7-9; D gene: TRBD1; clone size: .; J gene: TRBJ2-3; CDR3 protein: CASSLSPGTGAGTDTQYF; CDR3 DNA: TGTGCCAGCAGCTTAAGTCCCGGGACAGGGGCCGGCACAGATACGCAGTATTTT
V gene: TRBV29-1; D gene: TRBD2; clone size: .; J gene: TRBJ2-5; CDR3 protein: CSVDSGGETQYF; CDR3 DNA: TGCAGCGTTGATAGCGGGGGAGAGACCCAGTACTTC
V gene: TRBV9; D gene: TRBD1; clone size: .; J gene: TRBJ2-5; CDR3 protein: CASSVGTRTGEETQYF; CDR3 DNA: TGTGCCAGCAGCGTAGGGACCCGGACAGGGGAAGAGACCCAGTACTTC
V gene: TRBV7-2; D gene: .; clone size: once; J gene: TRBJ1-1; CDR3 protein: CASGGGGNTEAFF; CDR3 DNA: TGTGCCAGCGGGGGAGGGGGAAACACTGAAGCTTTCTTT
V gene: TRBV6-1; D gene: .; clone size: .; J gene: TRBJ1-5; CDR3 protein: CASSEMPGDQPQHF; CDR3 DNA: TGTGCCAGCAGTGAAATGCCAGGTGATCAGCCCCAGCATTTT
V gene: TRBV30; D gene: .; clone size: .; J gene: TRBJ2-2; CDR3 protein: CAWSVAGSGELFF; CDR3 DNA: TGTGCCTGGAGTGTGGCGGGGTCCGGGGAGCTGTTTTTT
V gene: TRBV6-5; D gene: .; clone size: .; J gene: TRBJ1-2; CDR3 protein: CATKPTNYGYTF; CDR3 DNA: TGTGCCACCAAGCCAACTAACTATGGCTACACCTTC
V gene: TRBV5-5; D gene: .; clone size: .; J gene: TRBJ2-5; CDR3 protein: CASRRSAGQETQYF; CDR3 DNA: TGTGCCAGCAGGAGAAGCGCAGGGCAAGAGACCCAGTACTTC
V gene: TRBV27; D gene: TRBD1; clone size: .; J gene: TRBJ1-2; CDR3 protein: CASSFIEGALPARYGYTF; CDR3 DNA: TGTGCCAGCAGTTTTATCGAGGGGGCTCTCCCCGCGAGGTATGGCTACACCTTC
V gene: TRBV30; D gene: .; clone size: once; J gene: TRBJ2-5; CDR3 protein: CAWSYKRDQETQYF; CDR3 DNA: TGTGCCTGGAGTTATAAGAGGGACCAAGAGACCCAGTACTTC
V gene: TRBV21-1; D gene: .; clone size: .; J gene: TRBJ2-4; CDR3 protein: CASSKAFSSGNFLAKNIQYF; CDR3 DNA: TGTGCCAGCAGCAAAGCATTTTCTAGCGGGAATTTTTTAGCCAAAAACATTCAGTACTTC
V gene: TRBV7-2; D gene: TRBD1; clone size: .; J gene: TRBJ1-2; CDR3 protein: CASSFPTGANYGYTF; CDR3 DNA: TGTGCCAGCAGCTTCCCGACAGGGGCTAACTATGGCTACACCTTC
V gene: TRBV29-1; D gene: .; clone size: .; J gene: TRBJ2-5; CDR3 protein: CSVARGFQETQYF; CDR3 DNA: TGCAGCGTTGCTCGGGGGTTCCAAGAGACCCAGTACTTC
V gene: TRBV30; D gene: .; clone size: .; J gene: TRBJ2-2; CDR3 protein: CAWSVLVNTGELFF; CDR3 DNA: TGTGCCTGGAGTGTACTAGTTAACACCGGGGAGCTGTTTTTT
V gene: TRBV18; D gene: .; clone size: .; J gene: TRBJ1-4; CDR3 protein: CASSPPSGAAGEKLFF; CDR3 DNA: TGTGCCAGCTCACCCCCCAGCGGGGCCGCGGGGGAAAAACTGTTTTTT
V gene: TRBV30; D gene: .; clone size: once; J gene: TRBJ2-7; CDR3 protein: CAWSSTGRAYEQYF; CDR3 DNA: TGTGCCTGGAGCTCGACAGGACGCGCCTACGAGCAGTACTTC
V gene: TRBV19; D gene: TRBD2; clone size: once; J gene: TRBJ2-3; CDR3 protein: CASSMRETSGRSTDTQYF; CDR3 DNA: TGTGCCAGTAGTATGCGAGAGACTAGCGGGAGGAGCACAGATACGCAGTATTTT
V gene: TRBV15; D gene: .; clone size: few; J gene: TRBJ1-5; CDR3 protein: CATSDLRGYQPQHF; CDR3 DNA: TGTGCCACCAGCGACTTAAGGGGGTATCAGCCCCAGCATTTT
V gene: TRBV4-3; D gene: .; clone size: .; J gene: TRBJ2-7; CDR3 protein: CASSQDWQYYEQYF; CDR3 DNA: TGCGCCAGCAGCCAAGATTGGCAATACTACGAGCAGTACTTC
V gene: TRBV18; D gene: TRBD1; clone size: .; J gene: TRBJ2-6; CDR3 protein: CASSPTGGRGANVLTF; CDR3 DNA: TGTGCCAGCTCACCTACAGGGGGCCGTGGGGCCAACGTCCTGACTTTC
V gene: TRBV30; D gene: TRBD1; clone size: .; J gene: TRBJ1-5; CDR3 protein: CAWSLTGNQPQHF; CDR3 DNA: TGTGCCTGGAGTTTGACAGGGAATCAGCCCCAGCATTTT
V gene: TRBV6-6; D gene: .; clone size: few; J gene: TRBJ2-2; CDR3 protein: CALGGADNTGELFF; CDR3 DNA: TGTGCATTGGGGGGGGCCGATAACACCGGGGAGCTGTTTTTT
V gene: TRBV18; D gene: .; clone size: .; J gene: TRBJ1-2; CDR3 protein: CASSPRWGTSGYTF; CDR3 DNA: TGTGCCAGCTCACCACGCTGGGGCACGAGTGGCTACACCTTC
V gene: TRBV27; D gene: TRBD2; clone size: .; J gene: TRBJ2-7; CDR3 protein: CASSSGRAYHEQYF; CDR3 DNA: TGTGCCAGCAGTAGCGGGAGGGCCTACCACGAGCAGTACTTC
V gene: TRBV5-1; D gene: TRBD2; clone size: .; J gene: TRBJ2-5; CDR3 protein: CASSPSGGETQYF; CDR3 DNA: TGCGCCAGCAGCCCCTCGGGGGGGGAGACCCAGTACTTC